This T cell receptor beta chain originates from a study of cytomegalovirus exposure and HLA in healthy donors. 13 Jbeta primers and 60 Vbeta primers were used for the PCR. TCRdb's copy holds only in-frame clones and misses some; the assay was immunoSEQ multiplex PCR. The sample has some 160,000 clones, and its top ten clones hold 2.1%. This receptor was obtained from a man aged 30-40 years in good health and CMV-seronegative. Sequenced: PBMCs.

CDR3 bases: TGTGCCAGCGCAGAAGCCTACGAGCAGTACTTC. This translates into CASAEAYEQYF. This chain connects TRBV2 to TRBJ2-7; D not resolved. CDR3 length: 11 residues. Germline V CDR1 and CDR2: SNHLY, FYNNEI. Trimming cost V 8 bases and J 2 bases, with 7 bases left between them.